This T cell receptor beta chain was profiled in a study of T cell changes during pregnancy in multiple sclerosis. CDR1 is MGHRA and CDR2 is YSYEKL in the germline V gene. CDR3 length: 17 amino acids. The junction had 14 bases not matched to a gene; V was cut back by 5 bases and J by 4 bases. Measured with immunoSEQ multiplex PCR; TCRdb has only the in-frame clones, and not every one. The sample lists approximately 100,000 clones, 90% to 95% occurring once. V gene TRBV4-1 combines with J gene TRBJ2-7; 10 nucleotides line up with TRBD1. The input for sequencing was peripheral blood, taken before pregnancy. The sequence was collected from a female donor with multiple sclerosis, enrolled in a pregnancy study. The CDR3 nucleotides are TGCGCCAGCAGCGTAAGGGCCGGGACAGGGGCAGGTTACGAGCAGTACTTC. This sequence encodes CASSVRAGTGAGYEQYF.